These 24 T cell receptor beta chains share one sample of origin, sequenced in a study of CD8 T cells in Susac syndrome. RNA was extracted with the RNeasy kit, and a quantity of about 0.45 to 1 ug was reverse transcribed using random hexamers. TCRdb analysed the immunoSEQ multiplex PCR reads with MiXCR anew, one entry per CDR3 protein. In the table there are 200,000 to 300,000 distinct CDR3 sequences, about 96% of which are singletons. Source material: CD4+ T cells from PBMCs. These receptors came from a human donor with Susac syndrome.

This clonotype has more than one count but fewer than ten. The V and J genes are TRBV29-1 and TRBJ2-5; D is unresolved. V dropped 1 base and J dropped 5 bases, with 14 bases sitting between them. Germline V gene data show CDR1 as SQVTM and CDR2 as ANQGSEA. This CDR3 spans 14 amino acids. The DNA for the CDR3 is TGCAGCGTTGAAGGCGGCCCCGGGTGGGAGACCCAGTACTTC. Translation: CSVEGGPGWETQYF.

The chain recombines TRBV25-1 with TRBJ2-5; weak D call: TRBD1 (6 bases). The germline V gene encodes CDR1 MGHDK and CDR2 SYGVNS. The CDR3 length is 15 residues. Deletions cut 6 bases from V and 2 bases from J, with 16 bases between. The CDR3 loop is CASSERWGRQETQYF. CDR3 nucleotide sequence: TGTGCCAGCAGCGAGCGGTGGGGGCGGCAAGAGACCCAGTACTTC. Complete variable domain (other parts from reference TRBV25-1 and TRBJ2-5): EADIYQTPRYLVIGTGKKITLECSQTMGHDKMYWYQQDPGMELHLIHYSYGVNSTEKGDLSSESTVSRIRTEHFPLTLESARPSHTSQYLCASSERWGRQETQYFGPGTRLLVL.

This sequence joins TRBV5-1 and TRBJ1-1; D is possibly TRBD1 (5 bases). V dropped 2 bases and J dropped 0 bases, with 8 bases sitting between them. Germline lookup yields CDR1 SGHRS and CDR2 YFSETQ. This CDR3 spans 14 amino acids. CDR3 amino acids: CASSFVDMNTEAFF. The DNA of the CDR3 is TGCGCCAGCAGCTTTGTGGACATGAACACTGAAGCTTTCTTT.

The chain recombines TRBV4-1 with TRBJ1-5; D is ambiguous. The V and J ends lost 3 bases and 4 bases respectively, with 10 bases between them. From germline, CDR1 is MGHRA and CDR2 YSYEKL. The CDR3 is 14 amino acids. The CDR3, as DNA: TGCGCCAGCAGCCATCCGCAGAATAATCAGCCCCAGCATTTT. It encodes CASSHPQNNQPQHF.

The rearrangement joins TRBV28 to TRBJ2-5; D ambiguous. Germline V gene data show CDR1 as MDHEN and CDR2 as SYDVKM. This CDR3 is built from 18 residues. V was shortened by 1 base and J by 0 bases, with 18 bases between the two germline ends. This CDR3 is CASSLFETFTGNQETQYF. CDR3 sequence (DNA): TGTGCCAGCAGTTTATTCGAAACGTTTACTGGGAACCAAGAGACCCAGTACTTC.

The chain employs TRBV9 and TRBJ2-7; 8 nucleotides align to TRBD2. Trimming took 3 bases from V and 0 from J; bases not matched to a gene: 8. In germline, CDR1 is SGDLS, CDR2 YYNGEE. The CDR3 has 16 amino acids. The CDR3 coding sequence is TGTGCCAGCAGCGCCCGTAGCGGGACCCCCTCCTACGAGCAGTACTTC. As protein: CASSARSGTPSYEQYF.

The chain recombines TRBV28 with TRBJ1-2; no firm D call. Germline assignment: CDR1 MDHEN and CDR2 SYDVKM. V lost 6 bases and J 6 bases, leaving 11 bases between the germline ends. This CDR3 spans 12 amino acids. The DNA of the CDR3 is TGTGCCAGCAGCCAGTGGTCTAATGGCTACACCTTC. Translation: CASSQWSNGYTF.

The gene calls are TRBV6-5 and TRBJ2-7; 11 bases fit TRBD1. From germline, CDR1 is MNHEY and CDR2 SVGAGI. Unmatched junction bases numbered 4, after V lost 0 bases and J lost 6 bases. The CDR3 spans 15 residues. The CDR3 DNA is TGTGCCAGCAGTTACTCGAGGACAGGGGGCTTCGAGCAGTACTTC. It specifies CASSYSRTGGFEQYF.

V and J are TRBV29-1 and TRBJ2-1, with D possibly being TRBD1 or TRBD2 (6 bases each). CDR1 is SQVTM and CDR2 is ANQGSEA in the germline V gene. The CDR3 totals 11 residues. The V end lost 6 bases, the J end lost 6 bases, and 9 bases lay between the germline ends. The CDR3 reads CSVEGGNEQFF. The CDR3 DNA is TGCAGCGTGGAGGGGGGCAATGAGCAGTTCTTC.

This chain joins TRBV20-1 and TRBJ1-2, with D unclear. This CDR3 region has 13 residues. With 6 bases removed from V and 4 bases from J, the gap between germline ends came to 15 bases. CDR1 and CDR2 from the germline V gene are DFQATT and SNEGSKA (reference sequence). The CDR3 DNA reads TGCAGTGCATCCGCTGGACCTGGCTATGGCTACACCTTC. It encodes CSASAGPGYGYTF.

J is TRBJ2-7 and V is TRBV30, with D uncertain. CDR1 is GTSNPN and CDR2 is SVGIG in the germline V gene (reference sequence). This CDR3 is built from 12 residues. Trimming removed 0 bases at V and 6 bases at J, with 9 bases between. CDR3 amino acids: CAWSVSPLEQYF. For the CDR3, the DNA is TGTGCCTGGAGTGTAAGCCCCCTCGAGCAGTACTTC. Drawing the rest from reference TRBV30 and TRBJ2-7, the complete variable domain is SQTIHQWPATLVQPVGSPLSLECTVEGTSNPNLYWYRQAAGRGLQLLFYSVGIGQISSEVPQNLSASRPQDRQFILSSKKLLLSDSGFYLCAWSVSPLEQYFGPGTRLTVT.

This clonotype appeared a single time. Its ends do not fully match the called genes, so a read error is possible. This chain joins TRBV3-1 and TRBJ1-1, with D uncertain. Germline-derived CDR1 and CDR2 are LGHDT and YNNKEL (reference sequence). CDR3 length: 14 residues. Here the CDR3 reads CASSQVRMNTEAFF. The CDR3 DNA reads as TGTGCCAGCAGCCAAGTCAGGATGAATACTGAAGCTTTCTTT.

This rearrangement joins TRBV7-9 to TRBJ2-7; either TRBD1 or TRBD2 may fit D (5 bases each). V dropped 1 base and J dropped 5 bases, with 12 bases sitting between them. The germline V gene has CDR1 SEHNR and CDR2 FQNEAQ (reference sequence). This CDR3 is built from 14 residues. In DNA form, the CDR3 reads TGTGCCAGCAGCTTAGATCCGGGGCTGAACGAGCAGTACTTC. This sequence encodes CASSLDPGLNEQYF.

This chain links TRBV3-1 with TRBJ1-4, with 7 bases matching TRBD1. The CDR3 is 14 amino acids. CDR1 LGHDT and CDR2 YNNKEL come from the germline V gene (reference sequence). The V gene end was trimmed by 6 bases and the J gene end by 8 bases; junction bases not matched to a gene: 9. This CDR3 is CASRPDRFGEKLFF. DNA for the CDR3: TGTGCCAGCAGACCGGACAGGTTTGGCGAAAAACTGTTTTTT.

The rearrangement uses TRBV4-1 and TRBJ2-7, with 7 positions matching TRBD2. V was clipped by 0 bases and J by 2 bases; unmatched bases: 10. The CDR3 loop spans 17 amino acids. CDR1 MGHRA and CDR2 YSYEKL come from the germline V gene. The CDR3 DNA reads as TGCGCCAGCAGCCAAGATCCCGGCCTAGCGGTAACCTACGAGCAGTACTTC. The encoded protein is CASSQDPGLAVTYEQYF.

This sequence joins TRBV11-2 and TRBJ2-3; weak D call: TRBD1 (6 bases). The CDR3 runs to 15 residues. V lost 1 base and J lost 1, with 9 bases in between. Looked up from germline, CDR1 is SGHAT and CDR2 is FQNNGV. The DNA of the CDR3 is TGTGCCAGCAGCTTAGGTACAGGGCGCACAGATACGCAGTATTTT. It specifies CASSLGTGRTDTQYF. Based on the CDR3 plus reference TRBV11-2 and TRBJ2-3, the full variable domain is EAGVAQSPRYKIIEKRQSVAFWCNPISGHATLYWYQQILGQGPKLLIQFQNNGVVDDSQLPKDRFSAERLKGVDSTLKIQPAKLEDSAVYLCASSLGTGRTDTQYFGPGTRLTVL.

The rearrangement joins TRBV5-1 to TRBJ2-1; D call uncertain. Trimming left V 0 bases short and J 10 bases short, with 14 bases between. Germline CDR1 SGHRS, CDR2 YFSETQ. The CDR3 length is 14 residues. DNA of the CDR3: TGCGCCAGCAGCTTGGCCGGCAGTCCTGGAGAGCAGTTCTTC. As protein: CASSLAGSPGEQFF. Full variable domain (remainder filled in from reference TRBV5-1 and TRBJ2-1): KAGVTQTPRYLIKTRGQQVTLSCSPISGHRSVSWYQQTPGQGLQFLFEYFSETQRNKGNFPGRFSGRQFSNSRSEMNVSTLELGDSALYLCASSLAGSPGEQFFGPGTRLTVL.

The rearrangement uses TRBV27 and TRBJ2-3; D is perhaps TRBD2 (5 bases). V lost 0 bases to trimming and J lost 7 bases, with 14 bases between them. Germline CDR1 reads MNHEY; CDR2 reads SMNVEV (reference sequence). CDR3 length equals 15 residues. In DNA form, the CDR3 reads TGTGCCAGCAGTTTATCTAGAGGGATTGTCAATACGCAGTATTTT. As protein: CASSLSRGIVNTQYF.

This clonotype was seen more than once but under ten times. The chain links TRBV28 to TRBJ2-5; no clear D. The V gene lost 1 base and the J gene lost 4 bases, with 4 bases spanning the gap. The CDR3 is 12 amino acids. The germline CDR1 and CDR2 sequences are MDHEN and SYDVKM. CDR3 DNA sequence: TGTGCCAGCAGTTTATCGCGAGAGACCCAGTACTTC. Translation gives CASSLSRETQYF.

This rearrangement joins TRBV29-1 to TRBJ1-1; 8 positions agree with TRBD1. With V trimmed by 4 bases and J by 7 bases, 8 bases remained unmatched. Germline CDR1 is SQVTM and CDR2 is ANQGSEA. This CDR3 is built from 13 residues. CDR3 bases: TGCAGCGTTGGCAGGGGGCTTGGTAGTGAAGCTTTCTTT. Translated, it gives CSVGRGLGSEAFF.

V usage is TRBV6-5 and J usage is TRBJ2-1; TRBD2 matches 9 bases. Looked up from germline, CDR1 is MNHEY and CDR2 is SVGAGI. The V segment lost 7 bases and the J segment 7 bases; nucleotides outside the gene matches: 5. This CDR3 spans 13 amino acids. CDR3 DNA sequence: TGTGCCAGCAAGATTAGCGGGGGTAATGAGCAGTTCTTC. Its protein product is CASKISGGNEQFF.

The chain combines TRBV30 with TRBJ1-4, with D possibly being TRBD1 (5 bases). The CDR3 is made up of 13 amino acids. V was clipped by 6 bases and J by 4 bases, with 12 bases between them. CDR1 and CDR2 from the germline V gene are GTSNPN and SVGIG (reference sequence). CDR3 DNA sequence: TGTGCCTGCAGCAGGGACGGTAATGAAAAACTGTTTTTT. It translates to CACSRDGNEKLFF.

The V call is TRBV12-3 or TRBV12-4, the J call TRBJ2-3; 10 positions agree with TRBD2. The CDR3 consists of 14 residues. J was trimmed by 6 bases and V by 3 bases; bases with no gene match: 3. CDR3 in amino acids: CASSFLAGEDTQYF. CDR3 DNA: TGTGCCAGCAGTTTTCTAGCGGGAGAGGATACGCAGTATTTT.

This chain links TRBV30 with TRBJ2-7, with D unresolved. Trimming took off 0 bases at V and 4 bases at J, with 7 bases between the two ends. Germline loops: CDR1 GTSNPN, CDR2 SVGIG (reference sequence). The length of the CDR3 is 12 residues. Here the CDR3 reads CAWSVELYEQYF. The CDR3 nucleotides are TGTGCCTGGAGTGTAGAGCTATACGAGCAGTACTTC.